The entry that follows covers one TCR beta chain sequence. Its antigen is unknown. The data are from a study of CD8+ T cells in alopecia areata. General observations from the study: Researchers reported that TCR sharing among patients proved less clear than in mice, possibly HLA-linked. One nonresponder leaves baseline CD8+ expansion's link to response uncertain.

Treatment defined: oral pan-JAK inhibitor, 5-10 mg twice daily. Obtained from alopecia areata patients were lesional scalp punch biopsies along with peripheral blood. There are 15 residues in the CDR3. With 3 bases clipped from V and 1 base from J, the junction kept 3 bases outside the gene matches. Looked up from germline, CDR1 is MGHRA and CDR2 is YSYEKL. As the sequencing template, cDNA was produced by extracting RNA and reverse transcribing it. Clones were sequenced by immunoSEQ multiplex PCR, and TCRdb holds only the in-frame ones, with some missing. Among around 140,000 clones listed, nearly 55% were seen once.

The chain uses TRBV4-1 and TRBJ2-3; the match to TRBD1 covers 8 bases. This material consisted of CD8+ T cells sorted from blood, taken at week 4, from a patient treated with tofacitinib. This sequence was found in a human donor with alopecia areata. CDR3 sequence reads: CASSQMTGGTDTQYF. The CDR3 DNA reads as TGCGCCAGCAGCCAGATGACAGGGGGCACAGATACGCAGTATTTT.